The 19 T cell receptor beta chains below all came from one sample that was sequenced in a study of blood T cell repertoires in COVID-19. Sequencing used immunoSEQ multiplex PCR; TCRdb keeps in-frame clones, though not all of them. Seen here are tens of thousands of clones, over 80% observed once, and the top ten hold about an eighth. The sample was peripheral blood. The receptors come from an older woman with active or convalescent COVID-19.

This chain links TRBV9 with TRBJ1-1; D call uncertain. V shed 1 base and J shed 1 base, with 11 bases lying between them. This CDR3 region has 15 residues. Germline values: CDR1 SGDLS, CDR2 YYNGEE. CDR3 region: CASSVSLDSNTEAFF. CDR3 DNA sequence: TGTGCCAGCAGCGTAAGTCTGGACTCGAACACTGAAGCTTTCTTT.

This sequence joins TRBV12-3 or TRBV12-4 and TRBJ1-2; TRBD1 might be the D (5 bases). Trimming stripped 7 bases from V and 8 bases from J, with 14 bases between. This CDR3 is 12 amino acids long. As DNA, the CDR3 is TGTGCCAGCACCCTGTGGGGCGGAGGCTACACCTTC. Translating it yields CASTLWGGGYTF.

The chain combines TRBV7-8 with TRBJ2-7; tentative D call: TRBD2 (7 bases). The V end was cut by 3 bases, the J end by 0 bases, with 12 bases between. The germline CDR1 and CDR2 sequences are SGHVS and FQNEAQ. The CDR3 consists of 15 residues. The CDR3 here is CASSLGGGLSYEQYF. The CDR3 DNA follows: TGTGCCAGCAGCTTGGGCGGGGGCCTCTCCTACGAGCAGTACTTC. The full variable domain, completed using reference TRBV7-8 and TRBJ2-7, is GAGVSQSPRYKVAKRGQDVALRCDPISGHVSLFWYQQALGQGPEFLTYFQNEAQLDKSGLPSDRFFAERPEGSVSTLKIQRTQQEDSAVYLCASSLGGGLSYEQYFGPGTRLTVT.

The chain combines TRBV5-1 with TRBJ2-4, with TRBD1 matching 7 bases. After removal of 4 bases from V and 9 bases from J, the junction contained 16 bases not matched to a gene. Germline loops: CDR1 SGHRS, CDR2 YFSETQ. The CDR3 length is 16 residues. DNA for the CDR3: TGCGCCAGCAGCCTCTCGGGACAGCAGTCTTCGTCCATTCAGTACTTC. Protein product: CASSLSGQQSSSIQYF. Variable domain in full (rest from reference TRBV5-1 and TRBJ2-4): KAGVTQTPRYLIKTRGQQVTLSCSPISGHRSVSWYQQTPGQGLQFLFEYFSETQRNKGNFPGRFSGRQFSNSRSEMNVSTLELGDSALYLCASSLSGQQSSSIQYFGAGTRLSVL.

This clone appeared once. The chain has TRBV5-1 and TRBJ2-5; 8 bases map to TRBD1. CDR1 is SGHRS, CDR2 YFSETQ, per germline. CDR3 length equals 15 residues. The V gene end was trimmed by 4 bases and the J gene end by 4 bases; junction bases not matched to a gene: 9. CDR3 protein: CASSPGDRPRETQYF. In DNA, the CDR3 is TGCGCCAGCAGCCCCGGGGACAGGCCCCGAGAGACCCAGTACTTC.

The rearrangement joins TRBV4-3 to TRBJ2-5, with a possible D match to TRBD1 (5 bases). V lost 3 bases and J lost 5, with 16 bases in between. Germline V gene lookup returns CDR1 LGHNA and CDR2 YSLEER. CDR3 length equals 15 residues. The CDR3 loop is CASSQARVGRETQYF. CDR3 nucleotide sequence: TGCGCCAGCAGCCAGGCCCGCGTGGGGCGGGAGACCCAGTACTTC.

V is TRBV2 and J is TRBJ1-6; D is possibly TRBD1 (6 bases). The CDR3 runs 14 residues. In germline, CDR1 is SNHLY, CDR2 FYNNEI. Trimming removed 8 bases at V and 5 bases at J, with 13 bases between. CDR3 loop: CASGEQGDNSPLHF. Here the CDR3 DNA reads TGTGCCAGCGGGGAACAGGGAGATAATTCACCCCTCCACTTT.

The V gene is TRBV19, the J gene TRBJ2-4, with D possibly being TRBD2 (6 bases). The CDR3 contains 14 residues. Trimming cost V 7 bases and J 4 bases, with 14 bases left between them. From germline, CDR1 is LNHDA and CDR2 SQIVND (reference sequence). CDR3 nucleotides: TGTGCCAGTAATATCGGGGGATCTAAAAACATTCAGTACTTC. Protein product: CASNIGGSKNIQYF. Full variable domain (outside the CDR3, taken from reference TRBV19 and TRBJ2-4): DGGITQSPKYLFRKEGQNVTLSCEQNLNHDAMYWYRQDPGQGLRLIYYSQIVNDFQKGDIAEGYSVSREKKESFPLTVTSAQKNPTAFYLCASNIGGSKNIQYFGAGTRLSVL.

The chain is built from TRBV27 and TRBJ1-4, with D possibly matching TRBD1 (6 bases). V lost 3 bases and J 10 bases, leaving 15 bases between the germline ends. The germline V gene encodes CDR1 MNHEY and CDR2 SMNVEV (reference sequence). The CDR3 contains 14 residues. This CDR3 is CASSFQGLRLKLFF. The CDR3 DNA follows: TGTGCCAGCAGTTTTCAGGGGCTGAGGTTAAAACTGTTTTTT.

This clone has only a few counts. The chain carries TRBV5-6 and TRBJ2-2; 11 nucleotides line up with TRBD1. The V and J ends lost 3 bases and 6 bases, in that order; junction bases with no gene match: 7. There are 16 residues in the CDR3. Per germline, CDR1 SGHDT and CDR2 YYEEEE. The CDR3 sequence is CASSSGTGGRAGELFF. CDR3 nucleotide sequence: TGTGCCAGCAGCTCCGGGACAGGGGGGCGAGCCGGGGAGCTGTTTTTT. Full variable domain (outside the CDR3, taken from reference TRBV5-6 and TRBJ2-2): DAGVTQSPTHLIKTRGQQVTLRCSPKSGHDTVSWYQQALGQGPQFIFQYYEEEERQRGNFPDRFSGHQFPNYSSELNVNALLLGDSALYLCASSSGTGGRAGELFFGEGSRLTVL.

The genes are TRBV7-2 and TRBJ1-1; D may be TRBD1 (6 bases). From germline, CDR1 is SGHTA and CDR2 FQGNSA. Trimming took 1 base from V and 3 from J, leaving 12 bases between them. The CDR3 covers 15 residues. This CDR3 is CASSLDRDTHTEAFF. The CDR3 DNA is TGTGCCAGCAGCTTAGACCGGGACACGCACACTGAAGCTTTCTTT.

The chain combines TRBV5-1 with TRBJ2-6, with 7 bases lining up with TRBD1. This CDR3 region has 18 residues. The ends lost 4 bases at V and 3 bases at J; junction bases unmatched: 13. The germline V gene encodes CDR1 SGHRS and CDR2 YFSETQ. Here the CDR3 DNA reads TGCGCCAGCAGCCGGGACATGACAGGGAACGGTGGGGCCAACGTCCTGACTTTC. As protein: CASSRDMTGNGGANVLTF.

This sequence joins TRBV6-2 or TRBV6-3 and TRBJ1-5; TRBD1 agrees at 9 bases. The trim removed 7 bases at V and 6 bases at J, leaving 4 bases unmatched. From germline, CDR1 is MNHEY and CDR2 SVGEGT. CDR3 length: 13 amino acids. The CDR3 DNA is TGTGCCAGCACCCCGGGACAGGGTCAGCCCCAGCATTTT. This encodes CASTPGQGQPQHF.

The V call is TRBV6-5, the J call TRBJ2-1, with D perhaps matching TRBD2 (5 bases). Trimming took 6 bases from V and 6 from J, leaving 15 bases between them. The germline gives CDR1 MNHEY, CDR2 SVGAGI. The CDR3 sequence is 14 residues long. The CDR3 DNA is TGTGCCAGCAGGCGGACTCATCAAGCCAATGAGCAGTTCTTC. Amino acid sequence: CASRRTHQANEQFF.

This clone was found once. This chain uses TRBV27 with TRBJ1-6; 7 bases are a match to TRBD1. The CDR3 has 18 residues. Trimming took 3 bases from V and 6 from J; bases not matched to a gene: 14. The germline CDR1 and CDR2 sequences are MNHEY and SMNVEV (reference sequence). The CDR3 DNA sequence: TGTGCCAGCAGTTTTGGGGGCTCCACCGGGACAGTTAATTCACCCCTCCACTTT. Its translation: CASSFGGSTGTVNSPLHF.

The gene calls are TRBV5-1 and TRBJ1-4; the D is unclear. Trimming took off 4 bases at V and 6 bases at J, with 13 bases between the two ends. The CDR3 spans 14 residues. Germline V CDR1 and CDR2: SGHRS, YFSETQ. The CDR3 is CASSLGPEDEKLFF. Here the CDR3 DNA reads TGCGCCAGCAGCCTTGGCCCCGAGGATGAAAAACTGTTTTTT. Drawing the rest from reference TRBV5-1 and TRBJ1-4, the complete variable domain is KAGVTQTPRYLIKTRGQQVTLSCSPISGHRSVSWYQQTPGQGLQFLFEYFSETQRNKGNFPGRFSGRQFSNSRSEMNVSTLELGDSALYLCASSLGPEDEKLFFGSGTQLSVL.

The chain recombines TRBV6-5 with TRBJ2-3; 8 bases agree with TRBD2. CDR3 length equals 15 residues. Germline CDR1 reads MNHEY; CDR2 reads SVGAGI. The V and J ends lost 4 bases and 3 bases, in that order; junction bases with no gene match: 6. The chain's CDR3 is CASSSGGLGTDTQYF. CDR3 bases: TGTGCCAGCAGTTCGGGGGGGCTAGGGACAGATACGCAGTATTTT.

This clone has only one observation. The chain links TRBV6-2 or TRBV6-3 to TRBJ1-5; a weak D match, TRBD1 (5 bases). The CDR3 contains 13 residues. Germline-derived CDR1 and CDR2 are MNHEY and SVGEGT. Trimming removed 2 bases from V and 9 bases from J, with 11 bases in between. The DNA for the CDR3 is TGTGCCAGCAGTTACGGCAGGGTTATGCCCCAGCATTTT. Translation: CASSYGRVMPQHF.

The rearrangement links TRBV7-9 to TRBJ1-2, with unresolved D. Germline V gene sequence: CDR1 SEHNR, CDR2 FQNEAQ (reference sequence). V lost 5 bases, J lost 4 bases, and 14 bases lay in between. This CDR3 has 14 amino acids. CDR3 amino acids: CASSIEAGIYGYTF. The CDR3 DNA sequence: TGTGCCAGCAGCATAGAGGCCGGGATCTATGGCTACACCTTC.